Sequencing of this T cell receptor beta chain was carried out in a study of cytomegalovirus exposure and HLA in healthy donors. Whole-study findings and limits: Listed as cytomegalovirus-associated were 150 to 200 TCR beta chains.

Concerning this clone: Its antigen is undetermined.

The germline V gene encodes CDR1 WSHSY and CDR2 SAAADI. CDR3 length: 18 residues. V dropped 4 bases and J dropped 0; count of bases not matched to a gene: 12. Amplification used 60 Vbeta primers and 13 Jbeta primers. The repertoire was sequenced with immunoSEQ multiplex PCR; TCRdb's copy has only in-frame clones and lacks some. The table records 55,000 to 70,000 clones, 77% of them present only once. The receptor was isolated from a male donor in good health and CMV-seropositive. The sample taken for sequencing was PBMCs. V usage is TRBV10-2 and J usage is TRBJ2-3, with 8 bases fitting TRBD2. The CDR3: CASSAVLAEGLSTDTQYF. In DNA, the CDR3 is TGCGCCAGCAGTGCGGTACTAGCGGAGGGGCTTAGCACAGATACGCAGTATTTT.